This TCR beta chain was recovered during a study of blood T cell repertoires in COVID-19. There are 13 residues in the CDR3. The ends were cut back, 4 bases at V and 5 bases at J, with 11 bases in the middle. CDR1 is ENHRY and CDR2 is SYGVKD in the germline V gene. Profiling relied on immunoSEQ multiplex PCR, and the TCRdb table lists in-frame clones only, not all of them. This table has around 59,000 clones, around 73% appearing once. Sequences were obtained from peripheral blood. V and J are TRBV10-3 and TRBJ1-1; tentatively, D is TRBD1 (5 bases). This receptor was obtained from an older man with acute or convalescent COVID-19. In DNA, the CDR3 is TGTGCCATCAGTGGGACATCGGTTACTGAAGCTTTCTTT. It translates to CAISGTSVTEAFF.